This T cell receptor beta chain was sequenced during a study of molecular identifiers for immune sequencing clone quantification. Looking at the study overall: In the replicates, RNA derived from roughly 20,000 or 100,000 naive CD8 cells was divided into five parts, and four were sequenced.

TCRdb ran MiXCR on the PCR reads and lists one entry per CDR3 protein. Of about 500,000 distinct CDR3 sequences in the sample, 25% are singletons; the top ten hold around 0.79%. About this clonotype itself: The antigen remains undetermined.

The CDR3 has 17 amino acids. Germline values: CDR1 PRHDT, CDR2 FYEKMQ (reference sequence). V lost 5 bases, J lost 4 bases, and 22 bases lay in between. Findings of the study overall: Clones that had above 20 RNA copies took up over 99% of effector molecules but under 1% in naive cells.

The chain combines TRBV13 with TRBJ2-3; a possible D gene is TRBD2 (5 bases). Sequences were obtained from naive CD8+ T cells from blood, with Jurkat cell RNA spiked in. Documented subset: FACS-sorted CD8+CD4-CCR7+CD45RA+ naive T cells. The sequence derives from a human donor in good health. Some libraries in this study had Jurkat cell RNA spiked in. The CDR3 sequence is CASSPVVERSPPDTQYF. The CDR3 DNA sequence: TGTGCCAGCAGCCCTGTGGTGGAGCGGAGCCCCCCAGATACGCAGTATTTT.